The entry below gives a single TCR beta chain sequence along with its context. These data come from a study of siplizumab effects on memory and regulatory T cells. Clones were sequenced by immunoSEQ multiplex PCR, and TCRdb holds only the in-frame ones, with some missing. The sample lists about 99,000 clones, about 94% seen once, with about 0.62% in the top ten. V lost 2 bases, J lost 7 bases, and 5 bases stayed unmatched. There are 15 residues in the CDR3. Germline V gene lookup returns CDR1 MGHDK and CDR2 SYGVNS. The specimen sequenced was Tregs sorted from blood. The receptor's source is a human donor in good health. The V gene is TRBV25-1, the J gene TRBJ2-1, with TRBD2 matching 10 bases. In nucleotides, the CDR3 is TGTGCCAGCAGTGAAAGCGGGAGGGCCAGAAATGAGCAGTTCTTC. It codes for CASSESGRARNEQFF.